This TCR beta chain emerged from a study of blood T cells in healthy people across ages. The second PCR ran roughly 6 to 11 cycles with a sample-barcoded 5' primer and J-beta primers. TCRdb processed the 5' RACE reads anew with MiXCR; each CDR3 protein has one entry. The data show about 570,000 distinct CDR3 sequences, approximately 30% seen once. The V gene's germline CDR1 is SGHDT and CDR2 YYEEEE. The J segment lost 2 bases and the V segment lost 2 bases, leaving 3 bases of the junction unmatched. The CDR3 length is 16 residues. This clonotype was counted a few times. The rearrangement links TRBV5-6 to TRBJ2-2; 10 nucleotides agree with TRBD2. The origin of this receptor is a woman between 65 and 79 years old in good health. What was sequenced was blood. The CDR3: CASSFRLAGNTGELFF. CDR3 DNA sequence: TGTGCCAGCAGCTTTCGACTAGCGGGTAACACCGGGGAGCTGTTTTTT.